Following are 25 T cell receptor beta chains from one sample sequenced in a study of CXCR3-negative and CXCR3-positive naive CD8 T cells. Study-level points and caveats: More hydrophobic TRB CDR3s were found in CXCR3-positive naive cells than in CXCR3-negative naive cells.

Antigens of these TCRs are unknown. UMI-labeled 5' RACE TRB cDNA libraries were prepared from the cells. One entry per CDR3 protein, without DNA, is what TCRdb gives after re-calling the 5' RACE reads. The repertoire table contains 100,000 to 150,000 distinct CDR3 sequences. Sequencing input: naive CXCR3+ CD8+ T cells from blood. Stated subset: CD45RO-CCR7+CD27+CD95- naive CD8+ T cells expressing CXCR3 (TNR3+). Receptors were obtained from a human donor in good health. Some clones in this sample may be carry-over from other donors' samples.

The chain is built from TRBV29-1 and TRBJ2-1. CDR3 length: 13 residues. The germline V gene encodes CDR1 SQVTM and CDR2 ANQGSEA. CDR3 protein: CSALRFTYNEQFF.

Here the CDR3 reads CASSLTSGPYEQYF. The chain is built from TRBV9 and TRBJ2-7. Germline loops: CDR1 SGDLS, CDR2 YYNGEE. This CDR3 is built from 14 residues.

The chain is built from TRBV12-3 or TRBV12-4 and TRBJ2-3. The CDR3 extends over 13 amino acids. The CDR3 loop reads CASSELAADTQYF.

This sequence joins TRBV9 and TRBJ2-1. Germline V gene sequence: CDR1 SGDLS, CDR2 YYNGEE. CDR3 length: 15 residues. The CDR3 sequence is CASSGVESSYNEQFF.

The V and J genes are TRBV28 and TRBJ2-7; TCRdb reports TRBD1, a call that lacks DNA to check it against. Germline CDR1 is MDHEN and CDR2 is SYDVKM. This CDR3 is 17 amino acids long. CDR3 loop: CASSPLLLSGTTDEQYF.

The chain recombines TRBV6-5 with TRBJ2-1; TCRdb selects TRBD1, and the lack of DNA leaves this call unchecked. This CDR3 has 14 amino acids. Germline V CDR1 and CDR2: MNHEY, SVGAGI. The CDR3 is CASSYPDRPNEQFF.

This chain uses TRBV4-3 with TRBJ2-3; TCRdb proposes TRBD2, but this gene call is untestable without DNA. This CDR3 has 18 amino acids. Per germline, CDR1 LGHNA and CDR2 YSLEER. CDR3 residues: CASSQLAGGPFGSDTQYF.

The chain combines TRBV27 with TRBJ2-7; the D call of TRBD1 rests on TCRdb alone, since no DNA is present to check it. The CDR3 is 15 amino acids. Germline V lookup: CDR1 MNHEY, CDR2 SMNVEV (reference sequence). This chain's CDR3 is CASSPRLGQLYEQYF.

The rearrangement links TRBV7-9 to TRBJ1-1. Germline CDR1 is SEHNR and CDR2 is FQNEAQ (reference sequence). This CDR3 spans 14 amino acids. CDR3 region: CASSGSGPNSGAFF.

The chain has TRBV10-3 and TRBJ1-1; TCRdb's assignment of TRBD1 cannot be checked, as there is no DNA. Germline lookup yields CDR1 ENHRY and CDR2 SYGVKD. The CDR3 loop spans 14 amino acids. The CDR3 here is CAISYDRVDTEAFF.

The gene calls are TRBV29-1 and TRBJ1-2. The CDR3 sequence is 14 residues long. Germline V gives CDR1 SQVTM, CDR2 ANQGSEA. The CDR3 is CSVEVVLEGYGYTF.

The CDR3 loop reads CASSSGTSGRKEQYF. The chain employs TRBV5-1 and TRBJ2-7; TCRdb's D call of TRBD2 is untestable without DNA. CDR1 is SGHRS, CDR2 YFSETQ, per germline. CDR3 length equals 15 residues.

The CDR3 region is CASRRVAHFQETQYF. This chain uses TRBV27 with TRBJ2-5; TCRdb picks TRBD1, but there is no DNA to check that call. The CDR3 contains 15 residues. Per the germline V gene, CDR1 is MNHEY and CDR2 is SMNVEV (reference sequence).

The chain links TRBV12-3 or TRBV12-4 to TRBJ2-7; the TRBD1 assignment by TCRdb is unverifiable without DNA. The CDR3 totals 12 residues. The CDR3 reads CASSKGVYEQYF.

The chain employs TRBV4-1 and TRBJ1-2; the D gene TCRdb calls, TRBD1, cannot be checked with no DNA. This CDR3 is 16 amino acids long. Per the germline V gene, CDR1 is MGHRA and CDR2 is YSYEKL. The CDR3 is CASSQTPTGANYGYTF.

This chain uses TRBV5-1 with TRBJ2-7; TCRdb proposes TRBD1, but this gene call is untestable without DNA. The CDR3 runs to 13 residues. The germline V gene has CDR1 SGHRS and CDR2 YFSETQ. The CDR3 sequence: CASSLTGGREQYF.

V is TRBV29-1 and J is TRBJ1-2; the TCRdb call, TRBD1, lacks DNA for checking. Germline-derived CDR1 and CDR2 are SQVTM and ANQGSEA. The CDR3 length is 15 residues. The CDR3 sequence: CSVDPEGTGIYGYTF.

The V call is TRBV29-1, the J call TRBJ2-7; the D call from TCRdb, TRBD1, cannot be confirmed without DNA. CDR1 SQVTM and CDR2 ANQGSEA come from the germline V gene. There are 13 residues in the CDR3. The CDR3 is CSVVETGGYEQYF.

The chain links TRBV27 to TRBJ1-1. There are 13 residues in the CDR3. The germline CDR1 and CDR2 sequences are MNHEY and SMNVEV (reference sequence). The CDR3 loop reads CASSLFWGTEAFF.

V and J are TRBV15 and TRBJ2-5; TCRdb's D gene call, TRBD2, goes unchecked for lack of DNA. Germline loops: CDR1 LNHNV, CDR2 YYDKDF (reference sequence). CDR3 length equals 18 residues. CDR3 residues: CATSNDPLAGGPGETQYF. Full variable domain (missing parts from reference TRBV15 and TRBJ2-5): DAMVIQNPRYQVTQFGKPVTLSCSQTLNHNVMYWYQQKSSQAPKLLFHYYDKDFNNEADTPDNFQSRRPNTSFCFLDIRSPGLGDTAMYLCATSNDPLAGGPGETQYFGPGTRLLVL.

The rearrangement joins TRBV29-1 to TRBJ1-1. The CDR3 covers 12 residues. CDR1 and CDR2 (germline): SQVTM, ANQGSEA. The CDR3 reads CSVLGGATEAFF.

This chain connects TRBV27 to TRBJ2-7; the D gene TCRdb calls, TRBD1, cannot be checked with no DNA. Germline values: CDR1 MNHEY, CDR2 SMNVEV (reference sequence). The CDR3 is 14 amino acids. The CDR3 loop is CASSLSFREYEQYF.

The genes are TRBV7-9 and TRBJ2-7. Per germline, CDR1 SEHNR and CDR2 FQNEAQ (reference sequence). This CDR3 spans 13 amino acids. The CDR3 is CASSHTATYEQYF.

This sequence joins TRBV3-1 and TRBJ1-1. Per germline, CDR1 LGHDT and CDR2 YNNKEL (reference sequence). This CDR3 spans 14 amino acids. The CDR3 loop is CASSQDTMNTEAFF.

This rearrangement joins TRBV15 to TRBJ2-6; TCRdb's D gene call, TRBD1, goes unchecked for lack of DNA. The germline gives CDR1 LNHNV, CDR2 YYDKDF (reference sequence). The CDR3 sequence is 18 residues long. CDR3 region: CATSNRDSQPSGANVLTF.